This T cell receptor (beta chain) was recorded in a study of cytomegalovirus exposure and HLA in healthy donors. V lost 0 bases, J lost 1 base, and 12 bases stayed unmatched. The CDR3 length is 18 residues. The V gene's germline CDR1 is SGHRS and CDR2 YFSETQ. PCR primers comprised 60 Vbeta and 13 Jbeta primers. Repertoires were generated with immunoSEQ multiplex PCR, while TCRdb's copy carries only in-frame clones and drops some. Altogether 60,000 to 90,000 clones are present, less than 85% being singletons, with the ten largest covering nearly 10%. The chain has TRBV5-1 and TRBJ2-5, with 7 bases aligning to TRBD1. The receptor's source is a woman aged 50 to 60 in good health and CMV-seropositive. Material for sequencing was PBMCs. Here the CDR3 DNA reads TGCGCCAGCAGCTTGGTCCCCCCGGGACAGCGGAGCCAAGAGACCCAGTACTTC. It is translated as CASSLVPPGQRSQETQYF.